What follows are 31 T cell receptor beta chains derived from one specimen sequenced in a study of cytomegalovirus exposure and HLA in healthy donors. This PCR relied on a set of 60 Vbeta primers and 13 Jbeta primers. Profiling relied on immunoSEQ multiplex PCR, and the TCRdb table lists in-frame clones only, not all of them. The data hold 250,000 to 350,000 clones, with 70% to 90% observed a single time. Specimen: PBMCs. Receptor source: a man aged 35 to 55 in good health and CMV-seropositive.

The rearrangement joins TRBV7-9 to TRBJ2-2; the match to TRBD1 covers 8 bases. V lost 1 base and J lost 6; bases outside the gene matches: 7. The CDR3 covers 16 residues. From germline, CDR1 is SEHNR and CDR2 FQNEAQ (reference sequence). CDR3 amino acids: CASSLELTGVSGELFF. For the CDR3, the DNA is TGTGCCAGCAGCTTAGAATTGACAGGGGTATCCGGGGAGCTGTTTTTT.

The rearrangement links TRBV2 to TRBJ2-7; perhaps TRBD1 as D (7 bases). V was trimmed by 10 bases and J by 2 bases, leaving 15 bases between them. Germline V gives CDR1 SNHLY, CDR2 FYNNEI. This CDR3 has 13 residues. CDR3 coding DNA: TGTGCCAACGCGGGACAGTCACCCTACGAGCAGTACTTC. Encoded protein: CANAGQSPYEQYF.

This clone was seen once. The rearrangement joins TRBV27 to TRBJ1-1; D uncertain. Trimming pared 6 bases from V and 4 bases from J, leaving 12 bases between. This CDR3 spans 13 amino acids. Germline CDR1 MNHEY, CDR2 SMNVEV (reference sequence). The CDR3 DNA reads as TGTGCCAGCAGGATAACGGGTGCCACTGAAGCTTTCTTT. Encoded protein: CASRITGATEAFF.

This clone was seen only once. The V and J genes are TRBV10-3 and TRBJ2-7; 10 bases map to TRBD2. Germline V gives CDR1 ENHRY, CDR2 SYGVKD. Unmatched junction bases numbered 7, after V lost 5 bases and J lost 0 bases. CDR3 length: 16 amino acids. The CDR3 protein is CAISPGLADFSYEQYF. In DNA, the CDR3 is TGTGCCATCAGTCCCGGACTAGCGGACTTCTCCTACGAGCAGTACTTC.

This sequence joins TRBV9 and TRBJ2-1; 12 bases map to TRBD2. CDR3 length: 17 amino acids. The V gene's germline CDR1 is SGDLS and CDR2 YYNGEE. J was trimmed by 5 bases and V by 3 bases; bases with no gene match: 9. CDR3 amino acids: CASSAHPRLAGDNEQFF. CDR3 bases: TGTGCCAGCAGCGCCCACCCGAGACTAGCGGGAGACAATGAGCAGTTCTTC.

The rearrangement joins TRBV28 to TRBJ1-1; D is unresolved. With 3 bases removed from V and 0 bases from J, the gap between germline ends came to 11 bases. The CDR3 loop spans 15 amino acids. Germline-derived CDR1 and CDR2 are MDHEN and SYDVKM. The CDR3 DNA reads as TGTGCCAGCAGTTTTTGGCCCAGCGTGAACACTGAAGCTTTCTTT. Translation gives CASSFWPSVNTEAFF.

V usage is TRBV9 and J usage is TRBJ1-4, with 9 bases aligning to TRBD1. Germline trimming cut 4 bases from V and 8 bases from J; bases unmatched to any gene: 6. The CDR3 is made up of 14 amino acids. Germline V gives CDR1 SGDLS, CDR2 YYNGEE. The CDR3 DNA sequence: TGTGCCAGCAGCCCCGGGACAGGGAGGGAAAAACTGTTTTTT. Its protein is CASSPGTGREKLFF.

V is TRBV11-1 and J is TRBJ2-1; 10 bases line up with TRBD1. Germline V CDR1 and CDR2: SGHAT, FQDESV (reference sequence). CDR3 size: 14 residues. J gave up 9 bases and V 5 bases, and 7 bases lay outside the gene matches. The CDR3 coding sequence is TGTGCCAGCAGCCGGACAGGGGGGTTGGGTGAGCAGTTCTTC. Protein sequence: CASSRTGGLGEQFF. Based on the CDR3 plus reference TRBV11-1 and TRBJ2-1, the full variable domain is EAEVAQSPRYKITEKSQAVAFWCDPISGHATLYWYRQILGQGPELLVQFQDESVVDDSQLPKDRFSAERLKGVDSTLKIQPAELGDSAMYLCASSRTGGLGEQFFGPGTRLTVL.

The gene calls are TRBV27 and TRBJ1-3; TRBD1 matches 9 bases. The CDR3 runs to 15 residues. Trimming at V came to 5 bases and at J to 0 bases, leaving 2 bases not matched to a gene. Germline V gene lookup returns CDR1 MNHEY and CDR2 SMNVEV (reference sequence). The CDR3 DNA sequence: TGTGCCAGCAGTCTGGACAGGGGCTCTGGAAACACCATATATTTT. Protein product: CASSLDRGSGNTIYF.

V gene TRBV9 combines with J gene TRBJ1-2; D is unclear. Germline lookup yields CDR1 SGDLS and CDR2 YYNGEE. Trimming left V 1 base short and J 0 bases short, with 10 bases between. This CDR3 is built from 15 residues. Here the CDR3 reads CASSVQVTANYGYTF. The DNA of the CDR3 is TGTGCCAGCAGCGTACAGGTCACCGCTAACTATGGCTACACCTTC.

This sequence joins TRBV5-4 and TRBJ2-5; D might be TRBD2 (5 bases). V dropped 0 bases and J dropped 0 bases, with 6 bases sitting between them. This CDR3 is 14 amino acids long. The germline CDR1 and CDR2 sequences are SGHNT and YYREEE (reference sequence). CDR3 amino acids: CASSLVRDQETQYF. The CDR3 DNA follows: TGTGCCAGCAGCTTGGTGCGGGACCAAGAGACCCAGTACTTC.

This clone appeared a few times. This sequence joins TRBV6-6 and TRBJ2-7, with 9 bases aligning to TRBD1. Germline V gives CDR1 MNHNY, CDR2 SVGAGI (reference sequence). V lost 3 bases to trimming and J lost 5 bases; unmatched junction nucleotides: 8. The CDR3 length is 15 residues. The CDR3, as DNA: TGTGCCAGCAGTTATACCGGGACAGGGAGGGACGAGCAGTACTTC. This gives the protein CASSYTGTGRDEQYF.

J is TRBJ2-3 and V is TRBV19; D possibly corresponds to TRBD2 (6 bases). The V end was cut by 3 bases, the J end by 5 bases, with 12 bases between. The germline V gene has CDR1 LNHDA and CDR2 SQIVND (reference sequence). CDR3 length: 14 amino acids. The CDR3 bases are TGTGCCAGTAGTATCGGAGGGGCTATAGATACGCAGTATTTT. Translating gives CASSIGGAIDTQYF.

The J gene is TRBJ2-7, the V gene TRBV29-1; D call uncertain. With 4 bases removed from V and 1 base from J, the gap between germline ends came to 8 bases. Germline CDR1 is SQVTM and CDR2 is ANQGSEA. This CDR3 comprises 12 residues. The CDR3 sequence: CSVVDISYEQYF. The CDR3 DNA reads as TGCAGCGTTGTCGACATATCCTACGAGCAGTACTTC.

The J gene is TRBJ2-1, the V gene TRBV9; 7 bases align to TRBD1. Trimming removed 3 bases from V and 13 bases from J; junction bases left unmatched: 7. The CDR3 extends over 12 amino acids. Per germline, CDR1 SGDLS and CDR2 YYNGEE. DNA for the CDR3: TGTGCCAGCAGCGCCGAACAGGGGCGACAGTTCTTC. Protein product: CASSAEQGRQFF.

In its sample, this clone was seen a few times. This rearrangement joins TRBV6-5 to TRBJ2-7, with D possibly matching TRBD1 (6 bases). Trimming stripped 4 bases from V and 4 bases from J, with 14 bases between. The germline V gene has CDR1 MNHEY and CDR2 SVGAGI. CDR3 size: 14 residues. CDR3 sequence (DNA): TGTGCCAGCAGTTCAACAGGGTTGAGGTACGAGCAGTACTTC. Residues: CASSSTGLRYEQYF.

The rearrangement uses TRBV10-1 and TRBJ2-3, with 11 bases aligning to TRBD2. V trimming: 6 bases; J trimming: 1 base; junction bases outside the gene matches: 6. Germline V gene data show CDR1 as WNHNN and CDR2 as SYGVQD (reference sequence). CDR3 length equals 16 residues. The DNA of the CDR3 is TGCGCCAGCAGCCATACTAGCGGGAGCGGCACAGATACGCAGTATTTT. Translation gives CASSHTSGSGTDTQYF.

About this clone itself: A read error may account for a junction end that differs from germline. This chain uses TRBV7-9 with TRBJ1-5; 11 bases match TRBD1. Germline V lookup: CDR1 SEHNR, CDR2 FQNEAQ (reference sequence). This CDR3 is 16 amino acids long. CDR3 bases: TGTTCCAGCAGCCCCGGACAGGGGGCTCCCGATCAGCCCCAGCATTTT. Its translation is CSSSPGQGAPDQPQHF.

This clone was recorded once. The chain uses TRBV4-1 and TRBJ2-7, with a possible D match to TRBD2 (5 bases). CDR3 length: 17 amino acids. Germline CDR1 and CDR2: MGHRA and YSYEKL. Trimming took 1 base from V and 5 from J, leaving 21 bases between them. CDR3 sequence: CASSQVSPRTDPDEQYF. The CDR3 DNA follows: TGCGCCAGCAGCCAAGTAAGCCCCCGGACTGACCCTGACGAGCAGTACTTC.

The chain links TRBV27 to TRBJ1-5; tentatively, D is TRBD1 (5 bases). Trimming cost V 8 bases and J 9 bases, with 11 bases left between them. This CDR3 spans 11 amino acids. In germline, CDR1 is MNHEY, CDR2 SMNVEV (reference sequence). The CDR3, as DNA: TGTGCCAGCGGGACCGGGAGGCCCCAGCATTTT. Translating it yields CASGTGRPQHF.

A single count supports this clone. This chain joins TRBV7-2 and TRBJ2-1; weak D call: TRBD2 (5 bases). The CDR3 is made up of 15 amino acids. Germline V lookup: CDR1 SGHTA, CDR2 FQGNSA. V lost 1 base to trimming and J lost 0 bases, with 7 bases between them. CDR3 DNA sequence: TGTGCCAGCAGCTTAGTCGGGAACTCCTACAATGAGCAGTTCTTC. Its translation: CASSLVGNSYNEQFF.

This clone was seen once. The chain couples TRBV15 to TRBJ2-1; maybe TRBD2 (7 bases). V was trimmed by 6 bases and J by 6 bases, leaving 12 bases between them. The germline CDR1 and CDR2 sequences are LNHNV and YYDKDF (reference sequence). The CDR3 totals 13 residues. CDR3 in DNA: TGTGCCACCAGACTGGGGGGGCCCAATGAGCAGTTCTTC. This sequence encodes CATRLGGPNEQFF.

As for this clone: This sample also contains other DNA sequences that code for the same CDR3. V usage is TRBV7-2 and J usage is TRBJ2-5; no clear D gene. V was pared by 2 bases and J by 4 bases, with 2 bases between. This CDR3 contains 11 residues. From germline, CDR1 is SGHTA and CDR2 FQGNSA. The CDR3 sequence: CASSLLETQYF. CDR3 in DNA: TGTGCCAGCAGCTTACTAGAGACCCAGTACTTC. The whole variable domain, remainder taken from reference TRBV7-2 and TRBJ2-5, is GAGVSQSPSNKVTEKGKDVELRCDPISGHTALYWYRQSLGQGLEFLIYFQGNSAPDKSGLPSDRFSAERTGGSVSTLTIQRTQQEDSAVYLCASSLLETQYFGPGTRLLVL.

The V gene is TRBV19, the J gene TRBJ2-7; 16 bases align to TRBD2. Looked up from germline, CDR1 is LNHDA and CDR2 is SQIVND (reference sequence). The CDR3 length is 17 residues. Trimming removed 3 bases from V and 3 bases from J; junction bases left unmatched: 5. The CDR3 DNA follows: TGTGCCAGTAGTATGGCGGGACTAGCGGGAGGGTACTACGAGCAGTACTTC. Translated: CASSMAGLAGGYYEQYF.

As for this clone: The same CDR3 is also encoded by other DNA sequences in this sample. This chain joins TRBV10-3 and TRBJ2-7; 10 bases match TRBD1. The germline CDR1 and CDR2 sequences are ENHRY and SYGVKD. The CDR3 runs 14 residues. V was pared by 10 bases and J by 1 base, with 7 bases of the junction left unmatched. DNA of the CDR3: TGTGCCACCGTGACAGGGGGCAATTCCTACGAGCAGTACTTC. Amino acids: CATVTGGNSYEQYF.

V and J are TRBV11-2 and TRBJ2-5; TRBD1 is a possible D gene (5 bases). Germline loops: CDR1 SGHAT, CDR2 FQNNGV. V shed 3 bases and J shed 2 bases, with 10 bases lying between them. There are 14 residues in the CDR3. The CDR3 reads CASSFGRAQETQYF. DNA for the CDR3: TGTGCCAGCAGCTTTGGCAGGGCGCAAGAGACCCAGTACTTC.

The CDR3, as DNA: TGTGCCAGCAGCTTATATGAGACAGGGGTCTACGAGCAGTACTTC. It translates to CASSLYETGVYEQYF. This chain joins TRBV7-8 and TRBJ2-7; the match to TRBD1 covers 8 bases. The CDR3 covers 15 residues. Per germline, CDR1 SGHVS and CDR2 FQNEAQ. Trimming cost V 2 bases and J 3 bases; bases outside gene matches: 6.

This clone was recorded a few times. Other nucleotide sequences in the sample specify the same CDR3. This sequence joins TRBV28 and TRBJ2-7; 10 nucleotides line up with TRBD1. V gave up 5 bases and J gave up 3 bases; unmatched junction bases: 1. The CDR3 is 13 amino acids. CDR1 MDHEN and CDR2 SYDVKM come from the germline V gene. The CDR3 bases are TGTGCCAGCAGTAGGGACAGGGGCTACGAGCAGTACTTC. The encoded protein is CASSRDRGYEQYF.

This clone has only one observation. The V and J genes are TRBV19 and TRBJ2-7, with 10 bases aligning to TRBD1. The CDR3 is 14 amino acids. Germline CDR1 and CDR2: LNHDA and SQIVND (reference sequence). Trimming removed 5 bases from V and 2 bases from J; junction bases left unmatched: 3. CDR3 coding DNA: TGTGCCAGTAGTGCCGACAGGGGGCCCTACGAGCAGTACTTC. Its protein is CASSADRGPYEQYF.

This chain connects TRBV6-5 to TRBJ1-5; TRBD1 agrees at 7 bases. CDR1 MNHEY and CDR2 SVGAGI come from the germline V gene. J gave up 7 bases and V 7 bases, and 10 bases lay outside the gene matches. The CDR3 totals 14 residues. The CDR3 sequence is CASTPARGVQPQHF. The CDR3 DNA is TGTGCCAGCACCCCGGCCAGGGGGGTACAGCCCCAGCATTTT.

This chain joins TRBV28 and TRBJ2-2; 8 bases are a match to TRBD1. Germline trimming cut 3 bases from V and 5 bases from J; bases unmatched to any gene: 8. The CDR3 extends over 16 amino acids. Per the germline V gene, CDR1 is MDHEN and CDR2 is SYDVKM. The CDR3 region is CASSFWGQAPTGELFF. The CDR3 region has the DNA TGTGCCAGCAGTTTTTGGGGACAGGCGCCAACCGGGGAGCTGTTTTTT.